This TCR beta chain was identified during a study of technical replicates of blood from several donors. Clones were sequenced by immunoSEQ multiplex PCR, and TCRdb holds only the in-frame ones, with some missing. The data contain around 83,000 clones, approximately 94% of them singletons. Looked up from germline, CDR1 is SGHTA and CDR2 is FQGNSA. The germline V and J ends were trimmed by 4 bases and 2 bases, with 8 bases remaining between them. This CDR3 has 13 amino acids. This clonotype was obtained from a human donor in good health. Specimen: T cells isolated from PBMCs. The chain is built from TRBV7-2 and TRBJ2-5; D not certain. The CDR3 loop reads CASSSLLQETQYF. The CDR3 DNA sequence: TGTGCCAGCAGCTCCCTCCTACAAGAGACCCAGTACTTC.